A single T cell receptor (beta chain) is shown here with its context. As handled by the study authors: Estimation of nucleated cell counts was performed using reference gene primer amplification. The protocol was immunoSEQ multiplex PCR, while the TCRdb copy is restricted to in-frame clones and leaves out a portion. The V and J calls and clone size were taken over from that table, and D and trimming were inferred from the DNA. The repertoire holds fewer than 250,000 clones, with roughly 86% as singletons. This sample is drawn from a study of blood T cell repertoires in COVID-19. In the study overall: Some COVID-19 samples were acute and others convalescent; all came from the United States, Italy and Spain. T cells, B-cell-depleted T cells, or PBMCs supplied cDNA or gDNA.

The V gene lost 0 bases and the J gene lost 9 bases, with 9 bases spanning the gap. CDR1 is LGHDT, CDR2 YNNKEL, per germline (reference sequence). This CDR3 spans 12 amino acids. This receptor was identified in a woman in her 70s with active or convalescent COVID-19. This sequence joins TRBV3-1 (or the pseudogene TRBV3-2) and TRBJ2-7; D might be TRBD2 (5 bases). Sequencing input: peripheral blood. The CDR3 reads CASSQDRGMQYF. CDR3 DNA: TGTGCCAGCAGCCAAGATCGAGGGATGCAGTACTTC.